The rows below give T cell receptor beta chains drawn from one sample of a study of blood T cell repertoires in COVID-19. Sequenced by immunoSEQ multiplex PCR; TCRdb stores in-frame clones only, minus some. The repertoire holds approximately 330,000 clones, just under 90% seen once, with roughly a tenth in the top ten. Sequenced sample: PBMCs or T cells enriched from blood (not recorded which). These receptors originate from a woman in her twenties or thirties who had recovered from COVID-19. Both conserved end residues are part of each CDR3. A D gene is named only where the DNA matches it firmly. Clone size is given for some rows only: seen once, a few or many times, or a class if the clone is expanded.

j_call	v_call	d_call	clone_size	cdr3_aa	cdr3_nt
TRBJ1-1	TRBV29-1	.	once	CSVDHRGAQAEAFF	TGCAGCGTAGACCATCGGGGGGCGCAGGCTGAAGCTTTCTTT
TRBJ1-4	TRBV7-6	TRBD1	.	CASSSSGQGSTNEKLFF	TGTGCCAGCAGCTCCTCCGGACAGGGATCAACTAATGAAAAACTGTTTTTT
TRBJ2-2	TRBV10-3	.	once	CAISADGSGELFF	TGTGCCATCAGTGCAGACGGGAGCGGGGAGCTGTTTTTT
TRBJ2-1	TRBV12-5	.	.	CASQTSGSVNEQFF	TGTGCTAGCCAGACTAGTGGATCGGTGAATGAGCAGTTCTTC
TRBJ2-7	TRBV4-1	.	.	CASSQGRVTYEQYF	TGCGCCAGCAGCCAAGGGAGGGTGACTTACGAGCAGTACTTC
TRBJ2-3	TRBV19	.	.	CASSPREAFWGTDTQYF	TGTGCCAGTAGTCCCCGGGAAGCTTTTTGGGGCACAGATACGCAGTATTTT
TRBJ2-7	TRBV2	TRBD1	.	CAGNRGQGYEQYF	TGTGCCGGAAACAGGGGTCAAGGGTACGAGCAGTACTTC
TRBJ1-2	TRBV13	.	once	CASSTPGGHYGYTF	TGTGCCAGCAGCACCCCTGGCGGGCACTATGGCTACACCTTC
TRBJ2-4	TRBV2	.	.	CASSALLADKNIQYF	TGTGCCAGCAGTGCCCTACTAGCCGACAAAAACATTCAGTACTTC
TRBJ1-5	TRBV10-3	.	.	CAISESAGSQPQHF	TGTGCCATCAGTGAGTCGGCAGGGTCTCAGCCCCAGCATTTT
TRBJ2-7	TRBV27	.	.	CASSLGSRGRGEQYF	TGTGCCAGCAGTTTAGGATCCAGAGGGCGGGGAGAGCAGTACTTC
TRBJ1-1	TRBV5-8	.	.	CASSCRFCEAFF	TGTGCCAGCAGCTGCCGGTTTTGTGAAGCTTTCTTT
TRBJ1-2	TRBV4-2	TRBD1	.	CASSNQRDSYGYTF	TGTGCCAGCAGCAATCAACGGGACAGTTATGGCTACACCTTC
TRBJ1-5	TRBV4-1	TRBD1	.	CASSPVDRGQGQPQHF	TGCGCCAGCAGCCCAGTCGACAGGGGGCAGGGCCAGCCCCAGCATTTT
TRBJ1-2	TRBV28	TRBD1	.	CASSPGTANYGYTF	TGTGCCAGCAGCCCTGGGACAGCTAACTATGGCTACACCTTC
TRBJ2-2	TRBV2	TRBD1	once	CASSQGAHTGELFF	TGTGCCAGCAGTCAGGGGGCGCACACCGGGGAGCTGTTTTTT
TRBJ2-7	TRBV11-1	.	.	CASSLDGGFSYEQYF	TGTGCCAGCAGCTTAGATGGCGGATTCTCCTACGAGCAGTACTTC
TRBJ1-2	TRBV5-1	.	once	CASSLDEGSLNYGYTF	TGCGCCAGCAGCTTGGATGAGGGAAGCCTTAACTATGGCTACACCTTC
TRBJ1-1	TRBV18	TRBD1	.	CASSSRQGNMNTEAFF	TGTGCCAGCTCATCAAGACAGGGGAACATGAACACTGAAGCTTTCTTT
TRBJ1-5	TRBV27	TRBD1	.	CASSRQGARQPQHF	TGTGCCAGCAGTCGACAGGGGGCGCGACAGCCCCAGCATTTT
TRBJ1-2	TRBV7-2	TRBD1	.	CASSFQNTGGKGYGYTF	TGTGCCAGCAGCTTCCAAAATACAGGGGGCAAGGGCTATGGCTACACCTTC
TRBJ1-5	TRBV5-1	.	.	CASSPTGYDQPQHF	TGCGCCAGCAGCCCTACAGGGTACGATCAGCCCCAGCATTTT
TRBJ1-1	TRBV3-1/TRBV3-2	.	.	CASSQDSAYTEAFF	TGTGCCAGCAGCCAAGACAGTGCATACACTGAAGCTTTCTTT
TRBJ1-1	TRBV7-2	TRBD1	once	CASSAGQSNTEAFF	TGTGCCAGCAGCGCGGGACAGTCGAACACTGAAGCTTTCTTT
TRBJ2-7	TRBV28	TRBD1	once	CASSFHSGTVGPGQYF	TGTGCCAGCAGTTTCCACTCCGGGACAGTGGGGCCAGGGCAGTACTTC
TRBJ1-2	TRBV3-1/TRBV3-2	TRBD1	.	CASRMGQGNGGYTF	TGTGCCAGCAGGATGGGACAGGGGAACGGAGGCTACACCTTC
TRBJ1-2	TRBV19	TRBD1	.	CASSRGQDGYTF	TGTGCCAGTAGTAGGGGACAGGATGGCTACACCTTC
TRBJ1-6	TRBV5-1	TRBD1	.	CASSSDGTGVNSPLHF	TGCGCCAGCAGCTCGGACGGGACAGGGGTGAATTCACCCCTCCACTTT
TRBJ2-7	TRBV10-3	TRBD2	.	CAISELSGRSSYEQYF	TGTGCCATCAGTGAGTTGAGCGGGAGGTCCTCCTACGAGCAGTACTTC
TRBJ2-7	TRBV5-6	TRBD1	.	CASSSGTDYEQYF	TGTGCCAGCAGCTCCGGGACAGACTACGAGCAGTACTTC
TRBJ1-3	TRBV6-5	.	.	CASSYSVSGNTIYF	TGTGCCAGCAGTTATTCAGTATCTGGAAACACCATATATTTT
TRBJ2-3	TRBV19	TRBD1	.	CASSVGQGADTQYF	TGTGCCAGTAGTGTAGGGCAGGGGGCTGATACGCAGTATTTT
TRBJ2-2	TRBV14	TRBD1	once	CASSQGLARQGVQRDTGELFF	TGTGCCAGCAGCCAAGGTCTAGCGAGACAGGGGGTTCAGAGGGACACCGGGGAGCTGTTTTTT
TRBJ2-3	TRBV7-2	.	.	CASSSVGRSTDTQYF	TGTGCCAGCAGCTCTGTAGGGAGGAGCACAGATACGCAGTATTTT
TRBJ2-7	TRBV6-5	TRBD2	.	CASSYFGGREGEQYF	TGTGCCAGCAGTTACTTCGGCGGGAGGGAGGGTGAGCAGTACTTC
TRBJ2-1	TRBV13	TRBD1	.	CASSPRTGDTNEQFF	TGTGCCAGCAGCCCGCGGACAGGGGATACAAATGAGCAGTTCTTC
TRBJ2-7	TRBV27	.	.	CASSLRTAYEQYF	TGTGCCAGCAGTTTACGAACAGCATACGAGCAGTACTTC
TRBJ1-6	TRBV10-2	TRBD1	.	CASSVSTGGDNSPLHF	TGCGCCAGCAGTGTATCAACAGGGGGCGACAATTCACCCCTCCACTTT
TRBJ2-5	TRBV2	TRBD1	.	CASRYPIRDRQETQYF	TGTGCCAGCAGATACCCTATTCGGGACAGGCAAGAGACCCAGTACTTC
TRBJ2-7	TRBV3-1/TRBV3-2	TRBD2	.	CASSQAQGLANSYEQYF	TGTGCCAGCAGCCAAGCCCAGGGACTAGCGAACTCCTACGAGCAGTACTTC
TRBJ2-1	TRBV19	TRBD2	once	CASRPAGTTKYNEQFF	TGTGCCAGTAGACCAGCCGGGACTACAAAGTACAATGAGCAGTTCTTC
TRBJ2-1	TRBV28	TRBD1	.	CASSRRDRGLDEQFF	TGTGCCAGCAGCCGCCGGGACAGGGGCTTGGATGAGCAGTTCTTC
TRBJ1-5	TRBV19	.	.	CASSMYNQPQHF	TGTGCCAGTAGTATGTATAATCAGCCCCAGCATTTT
TRBJ2-2	TRBV9	.	.	CASSPMARSAGELFF	TGTGCCAGCAGCCCGATGGCTAGATCGGCCGGGGAGCTGTTTTTT
TRBJ1-1	TRBV11-1	.	.	CASSLSAGRTEAFF	TGTGCCAGCAGCTTATCTGCAGGGCGCACTGAAGCTTTCTTT
TRBJ1-1	TRBV19	.	.	CASKWQINTEAFF	TGTGCCAGTAAGTGGCAGATAAACACTGAAGCTTTCTTT